Shown below are 9 T cell receptor beta chains from a single sample sequenced in a study of blood T cell repertoires in COVID-19. Libraries were prepared by immunoSEQ multiplex PCR; TCRdb keeps only in-frame clonotypes and omits some of them. The sample has about 140,000 clones; 80% to 90% are singletons. The specimen was peripheral blood. The source is a woman aged 50 to 65 with acute or convalescent COVID-19.

The chain carries TRBV5-4 and TRBJ2-7; D is unresolved. Trimming shortened V by 0 bases and J by 7 bases, and 11 bases separated the two germline ends. Germline V CDR1 and CDR2: SGHNT, YYREEE (reference sequence). The CDR3 runs 13 residues. CDR3 DNA sequence: TGTGCCAGCAGCTTGGGGCCCACCGGGGAGCAGTACTTC. This gives the protein CASSLGPTGEQYF.

The chain is built from TRBV7-3 and TRBJ1-1; tentatively, D is TRBD1 (6 bases). Per the germline V gene, CDR1 is SGHTA and CDR2 is FQGTGA. The CDR3 spans 15 residues. V was shortened by 2 bases and J by 4 bases, with 14 bases between the two germline ends. CDR3 amino acids: CASSLSSVRGTEAFF. The CDR3 DNA reads TGTGCCAGCAGCTTATCAAGCGTCAGGGGCACTGAAGCTTTCTTT.

The chain is built from TRBV12-3 or TRBV12-4 and TRBJ1-1, with D tentatively TRBD1 (6 bases). CDR3 length: 13 amino acids. The ends were cut back, 8 bases at V and 1 base at J, with 11 bases in the middle. The CDR3 sequence: CASPGHPNTEAFF. The DNA of the CDR3 is TGTGCCAGCCCGGGACACCCGAACACTGAAGCTTTCTTT.

The chain has TRBV27 and TRBJ2-1; 7 nucleotides align to TRBD2. Germline V gives CDR1 MNHEY, CDR2 SMNVEV (reference sequence). V trimming: 4 bases; J trimming: 9 bases; junction bases outside the gene matches: 12. The CDR3 spans 15 residues. In nucleotides, the CDR3 is TGTGCCAGCAGTTGGGAGGGAGGGTTTGGTGGTGAGCAGTTCTTC. It is translated as CASSWEGGFGGEQFF.

The chain carries TRBV19 and TRBJ2-7; the D gene is possibly TRBD1 (6 bases). Germline CDR1 and CDR2: LNHDA and SQIVND (reference sequence). The CDR3 extends over 14 amino acids. Trimming pared 3 bases from V and 2 bases from J, leaving 11 bases between. CDR3 bases: TGTGCCAGTAGTATCCAGGGGAAGACCTACGAGCAGTACTTC. Translating gives CASSIQGKTYEQYF. The whole variable domain, filled in from reference TRBV19 and TRBJ2-7, reads DGGITQSPKYLFRKEGQNVTLSCEQNLNHDAMYWYRQDPGQGLRLIYYSQIVNDFQKGDIAEGYSVSREKKESFPLTVTSAQKNPTAFYLCASSIQGKTYEQYFGPGTRLTVT.

V gene TRBV12-3 or TRBV12-4 combines with J gene TRBJ2-1; maybe TRBD2 (6 bases). The CDR3 spans 11 residues. V was shortened by 7 bases and J by 13 bases, with 14 bases between the two germline ends. The CDR3 sequence: CASNLGTSQFF. The CDR3 nucleotides are TGTGCCAGCAATCTAGGGACTTCCCAGTTCTTC.

V and J are TRBV19 and TRBJ1-5; D not resolved. With 3 bases removed from V and 3 bases from J, the gap between germline ends came to 6 bases. The CDR3 runs 13 residues. Germline-derived CDR1 and CDR2 are LNHDA and SQIVND (reference sequence). CDR3 coding DNA: TGTGCCAGTAGTATCTACGTCAATCAGCCCCAGCATTTT. Translating gives CASSIYVNQPQHF. Full variable domain (outside the CDR3, taken from reference TRBV19 and TRBJ1-5): DGGITQSPKYLFRKEGQNVTLSCEQNLNHDAMYWYRQDPGQGLRLIYYSQIVNDFQKGDIAEGYSVSREKKESFPLTVTSAQKNPTAFYLCASSIYVNQPQHFGDGTRLSIL.

This clone was counted a single time. This chain connects TRBV7-3 to TRBJ1-2; 8 bases are a match to TRBD1. The CDR3 is 14 amino acids. V shed 2 bases, J shed 8 bases, and the junction held 7 bases outside the gene matches. Germline CDR1 is SGHTA and CDR2 is FQGTGA. The CDR3: CASSLGQGGEGYTF. CDR3 bases: TGTGCCAGCAGCTTAGGACAGGGAGGGGAAGGCTACACCTTC.

The chain couples TRBV10-3 to TRBJ1-1; D possibly corresponds to TRBD1 (5 bases). CDR1 and CDR2 from the germline V gene are ENHRY and SYGVKD. The CDR3 sequence is 14 residues long. V dropped 1 base and J dropped 1 base, with 7 bases sitting between them. The CDR3 sequence is CAISELDTNTEAFF. CDR3 DNA: TGTGCCATCAGTGAGTTGGACACGAACACTGAAGCTTTCTTT.